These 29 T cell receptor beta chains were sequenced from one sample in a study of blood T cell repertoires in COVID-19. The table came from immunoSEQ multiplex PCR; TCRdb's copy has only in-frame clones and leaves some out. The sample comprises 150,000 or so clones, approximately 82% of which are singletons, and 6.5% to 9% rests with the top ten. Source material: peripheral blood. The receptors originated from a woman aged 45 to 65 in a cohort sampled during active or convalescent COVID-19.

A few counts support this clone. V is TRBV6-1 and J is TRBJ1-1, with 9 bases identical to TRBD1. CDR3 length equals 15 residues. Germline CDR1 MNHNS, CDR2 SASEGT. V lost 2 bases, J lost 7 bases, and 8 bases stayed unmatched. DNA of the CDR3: TGTGCCAGCAGTGAATCGGACAGGGGAGGCATTGAAGCTTTCTTT. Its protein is CASSESDRGGIEAFF.

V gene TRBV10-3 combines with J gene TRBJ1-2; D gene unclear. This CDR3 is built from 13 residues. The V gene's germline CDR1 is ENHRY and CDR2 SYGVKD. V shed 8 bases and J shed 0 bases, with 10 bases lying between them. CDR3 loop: CAIYGGANYGYTF. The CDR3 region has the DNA TGTGCCATCTATGGCGGAGCTAACTATGGCTACACCTTC.

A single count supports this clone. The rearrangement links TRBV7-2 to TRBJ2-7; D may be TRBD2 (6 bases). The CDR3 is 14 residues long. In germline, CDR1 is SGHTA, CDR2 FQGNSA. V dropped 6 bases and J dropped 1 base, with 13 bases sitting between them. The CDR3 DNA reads TGTGCCAGCAGACCGGAGGGTGGGTCCTACGAGCAGTACTTC. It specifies CASRPEGGSYEQYF.

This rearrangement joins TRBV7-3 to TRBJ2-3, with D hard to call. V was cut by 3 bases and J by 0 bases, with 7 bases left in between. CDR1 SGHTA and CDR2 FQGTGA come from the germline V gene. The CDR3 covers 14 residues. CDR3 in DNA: TGTGCCAGCAGCTTCGGTGCTAGCACAGATACGCAGTATTTT. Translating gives CASSFGASTDTQYF.

The CDR3: CAIRSSSGGADTQYF. CDR3 nucleotide sequence: TGTGCCATCAGATCCTCTAGCGGGGGGGCCGATACGCAGTATTTT. The chain has TRBV10-3 and TRBJ2-3; 12 bases are shared with TRBD2. V trimming: 6 bases; J trimming: 6 bases; junction bases outside the gene matches: 7. This CDR3 comprises 15 residues. CDR1 ENHRY and CDR2 SYGVKD come from the germline V gene.

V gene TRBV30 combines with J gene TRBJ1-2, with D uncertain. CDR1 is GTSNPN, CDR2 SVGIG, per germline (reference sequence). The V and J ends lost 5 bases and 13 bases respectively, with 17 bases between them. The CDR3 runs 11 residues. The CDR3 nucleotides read TGTGCCTGGGCCAACCTCGCGGGGTCCACCTTC. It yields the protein CAWANLAGSTF.

The CDR3 region is CSAAGGEKLFF. The CDR3 nucleotides are TGCAGTGCGGCGGGAGGAGAAAAACTGTTTTTT. The V and J genes are TRBV20-1 and TRBJ1-4; D is ambiguous. The CDR3 extends over 11 amino acids. V dropped 6 bases and J dropped 8 bases, with 10 bases sitting between them. In germline, CDR1 is DFQATT, CDR2 SNEGSKA (reference sequence).

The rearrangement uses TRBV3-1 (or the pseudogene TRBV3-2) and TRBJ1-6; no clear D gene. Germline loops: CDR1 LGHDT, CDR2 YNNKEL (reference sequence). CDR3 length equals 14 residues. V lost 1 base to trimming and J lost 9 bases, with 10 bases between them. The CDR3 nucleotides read TGTGCCAGCAGCCAAGTGGATGCGGGTTCACCCCTCCACTTT. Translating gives CASSQVDAGSPLHF.

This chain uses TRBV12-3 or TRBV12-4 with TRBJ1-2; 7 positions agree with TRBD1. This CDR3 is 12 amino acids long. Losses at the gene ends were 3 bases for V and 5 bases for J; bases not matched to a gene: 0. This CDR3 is CASSLTGYGYTF. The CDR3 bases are TGTGCCAGCAGTTTGACAGGGTATGGCTACACCTTC.

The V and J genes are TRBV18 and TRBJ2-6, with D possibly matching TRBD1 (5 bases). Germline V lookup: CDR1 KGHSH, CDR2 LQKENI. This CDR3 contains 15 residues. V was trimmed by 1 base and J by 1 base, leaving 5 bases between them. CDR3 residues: CASSPQGSGANVLTF. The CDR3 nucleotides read TGTGCCAGCTCACCACAGGGGTCTGGGGCCAACGTCCTGACTTTC. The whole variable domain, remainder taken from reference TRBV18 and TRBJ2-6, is NAGVMQNPRHLVRRRGQEARLRCSPMKGHSHVYWYRQLPEEGLKFMVYLQKENIIDESGMPKERFSAEFPKEGPSILRIQQVVRGDSAAYFCASSPQGSGANVLTFGAGSRLTVL.

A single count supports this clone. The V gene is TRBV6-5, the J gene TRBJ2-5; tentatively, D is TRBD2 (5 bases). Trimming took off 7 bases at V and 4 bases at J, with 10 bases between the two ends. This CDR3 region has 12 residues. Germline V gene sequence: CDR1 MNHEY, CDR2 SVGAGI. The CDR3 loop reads CASTYLAETQYF. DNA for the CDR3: TGTGCCAGCACCTACCTAGCAGAGACCCAGTACTTC.

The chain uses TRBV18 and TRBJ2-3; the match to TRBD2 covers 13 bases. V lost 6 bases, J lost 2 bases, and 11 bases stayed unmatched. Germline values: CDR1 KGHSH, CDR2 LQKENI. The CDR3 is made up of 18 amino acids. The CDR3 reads CASSPTSGGAGSTDTQYF. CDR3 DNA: TGTGCCAGCTCTCCTACTAGCGGGGGGGCCGGTTCCACAGATACGCAGTATTTT.

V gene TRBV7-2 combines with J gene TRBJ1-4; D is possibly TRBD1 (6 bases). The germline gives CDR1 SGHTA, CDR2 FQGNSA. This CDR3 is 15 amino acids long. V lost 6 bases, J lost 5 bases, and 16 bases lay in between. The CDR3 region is CASRDNPTGNEKLFF. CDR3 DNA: TGTGCCAGCAGAGACAACCCAACAGGGAATGAAAAACTGTTTTTT.

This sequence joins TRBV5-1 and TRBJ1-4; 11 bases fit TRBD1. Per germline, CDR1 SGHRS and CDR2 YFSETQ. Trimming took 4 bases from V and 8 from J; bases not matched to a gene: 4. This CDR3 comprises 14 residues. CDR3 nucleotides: TGCGCCAGCAGCGCCGGGACAGGGGGGGAAAAACTGTTTTTT. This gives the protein CASSAGTGGEKLFF.

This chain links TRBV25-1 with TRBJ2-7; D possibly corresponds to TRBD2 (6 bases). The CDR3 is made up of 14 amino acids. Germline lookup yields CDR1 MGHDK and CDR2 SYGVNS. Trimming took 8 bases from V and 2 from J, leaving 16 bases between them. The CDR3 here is CASGGTGHPYEQYF. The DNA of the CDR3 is TGTGCCAGCGGGGGGACCGGACACCCCTACGAGCAGTACTTC.

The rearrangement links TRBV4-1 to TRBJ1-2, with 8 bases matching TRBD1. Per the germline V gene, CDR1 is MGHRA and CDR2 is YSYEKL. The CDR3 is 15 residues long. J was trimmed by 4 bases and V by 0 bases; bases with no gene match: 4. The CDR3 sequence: CASSQDYRGIYGYTF. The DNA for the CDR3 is TGCGCCAGCAGCCAAGACTACAGGGGGATCTATGGCTACACCTTC.

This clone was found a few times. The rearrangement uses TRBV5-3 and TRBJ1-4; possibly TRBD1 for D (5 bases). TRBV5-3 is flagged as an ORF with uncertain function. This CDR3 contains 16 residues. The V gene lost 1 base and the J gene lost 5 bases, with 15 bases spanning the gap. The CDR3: CARSLLWTGLNEKLFF. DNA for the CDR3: TGTGCCAGAAGCTTGCTCTGGACGGGACTAAATGAAAAACTGTTTTTT.

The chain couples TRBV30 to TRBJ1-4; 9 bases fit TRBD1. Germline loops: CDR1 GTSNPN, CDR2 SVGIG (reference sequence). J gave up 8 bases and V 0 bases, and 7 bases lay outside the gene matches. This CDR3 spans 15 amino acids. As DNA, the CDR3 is TGTGCCTGGAGTGTCCCCGGACAGGGGTACGAAAAACTGTTTTTT. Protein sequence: CAWSVPGQGYEKLFF.

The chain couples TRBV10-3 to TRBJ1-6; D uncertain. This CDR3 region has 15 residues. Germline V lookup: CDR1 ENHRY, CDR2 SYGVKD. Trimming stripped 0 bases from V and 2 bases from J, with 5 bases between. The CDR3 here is CAISESTPYNSPLHF. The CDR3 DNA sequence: TGTGCCATCAGTGAGTCGACACCCTATAATTCACCCCTCCACTTT.

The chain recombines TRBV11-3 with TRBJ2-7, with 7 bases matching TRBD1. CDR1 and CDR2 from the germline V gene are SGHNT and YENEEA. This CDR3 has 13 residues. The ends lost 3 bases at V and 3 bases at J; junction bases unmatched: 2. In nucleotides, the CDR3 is TGTGCCAGCAGCTTGGGACAGTTCTACGAGCAGTACTTC. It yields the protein CASSLGQFYEQYF.

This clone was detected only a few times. The CDR3 DNA reads TGTGCCTGGAGTGTACAGGGACTAAGCACAGATACGCAGTATTTT. Its translation: CAWSVQGLSTDTQYF. V gene TRBV30 combines with J gene TRBJ2-3, with a tentative D call TRBD2 (7 bases). Germline CDR1 is GTSNPN and CDR2 is SVGIG (reference sequence). The CDR3 sequence is 15 residues long. V lost 0 bases and J 0 bases, leaving 10 bases between the germline ends.

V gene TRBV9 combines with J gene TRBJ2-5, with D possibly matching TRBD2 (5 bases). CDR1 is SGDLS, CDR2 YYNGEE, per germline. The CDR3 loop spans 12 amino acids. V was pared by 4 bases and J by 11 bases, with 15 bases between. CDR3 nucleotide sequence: TGTGCCAGCAGCCCCCAGAGGGAGCAACAGTACTTC. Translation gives CASSPQREQQYF. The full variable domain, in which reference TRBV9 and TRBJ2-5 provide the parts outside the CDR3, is DSGVTQTPKHLITATGQRVTLRCSPRSGDLSVYWYQQSLDQGLQFLIQYYNGEERAKGNILERFSAQQFPDLHSELNLSSLELGDSALYFCASSPQREQQYFGPGTRLLVL.

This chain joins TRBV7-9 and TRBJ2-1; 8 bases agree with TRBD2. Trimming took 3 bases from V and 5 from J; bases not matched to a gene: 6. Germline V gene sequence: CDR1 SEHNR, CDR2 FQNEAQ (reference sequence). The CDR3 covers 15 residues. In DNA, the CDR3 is TGTGCCAGCAGCTTGGACGGGGGGGGACACAATGAGCAGTTCTTC. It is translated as CASSLDGGGHNEQFF.

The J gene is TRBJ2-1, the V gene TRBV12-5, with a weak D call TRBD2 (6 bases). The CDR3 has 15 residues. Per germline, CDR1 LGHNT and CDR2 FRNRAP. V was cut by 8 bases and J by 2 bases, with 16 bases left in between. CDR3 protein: CASLARLGPYNEQFF. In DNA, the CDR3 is TGTGCTAGTCTGGCCCGACTAGGCCCCTACAATGAGCAGTTCTTC.

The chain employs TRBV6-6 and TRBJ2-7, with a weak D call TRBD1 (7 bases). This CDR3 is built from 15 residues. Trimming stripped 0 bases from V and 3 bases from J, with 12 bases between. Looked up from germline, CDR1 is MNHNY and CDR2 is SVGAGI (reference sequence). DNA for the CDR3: TGTGCCAGCAGTTACTCGGGGCAGGGGGGCTACGAGCAGTACTTC. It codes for CASSYSGQGGYEQYF.

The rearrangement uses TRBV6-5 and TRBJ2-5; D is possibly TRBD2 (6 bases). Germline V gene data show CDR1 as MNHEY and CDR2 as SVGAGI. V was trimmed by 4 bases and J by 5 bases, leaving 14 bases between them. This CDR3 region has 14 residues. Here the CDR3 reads CASSWGLRGETQYF. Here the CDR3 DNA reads TGTGCCAGCAGTTGGGGACTGCGAGGCGAGACCCAGTACTTC.

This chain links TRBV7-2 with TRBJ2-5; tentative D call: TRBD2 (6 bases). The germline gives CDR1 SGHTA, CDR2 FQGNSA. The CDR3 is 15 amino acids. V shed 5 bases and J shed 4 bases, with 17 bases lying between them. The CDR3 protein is CASSRGDSPRETQYF. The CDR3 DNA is TGTGCCAGCAGCCGTGGGGACTCTCCCCGAGAGACCCAGTACTTC.

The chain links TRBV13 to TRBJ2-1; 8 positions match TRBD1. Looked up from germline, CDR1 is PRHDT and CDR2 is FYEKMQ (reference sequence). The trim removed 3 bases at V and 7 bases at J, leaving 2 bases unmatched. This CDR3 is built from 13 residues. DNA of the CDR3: TGTGCCAGCAGCTTGACAGGGGAAAATGAGCAGTTCTTC. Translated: CASSLTGENEQFF. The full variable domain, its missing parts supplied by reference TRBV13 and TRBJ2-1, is AAGVIQSPRHLIKEKRETATLKCYPIPRHDTVYWYQQGPGQDPQFLISFYEKMQSDKGSIPDRFSAQQFSDYHSELNMSSLELGDSALYFCASSLTGENEQFFGPGTRLTVL.

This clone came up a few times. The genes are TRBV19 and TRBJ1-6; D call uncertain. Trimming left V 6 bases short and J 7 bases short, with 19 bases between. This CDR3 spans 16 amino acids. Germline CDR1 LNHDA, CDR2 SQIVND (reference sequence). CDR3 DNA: TGTGCCAGTAGCCAGACCGGAGGATTGGGAAATTCACCCCTCCACTTT. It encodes CASSQTGGLGNSPLHF.